This is a list of T cell receptor beta chains from one sample in a study of cytomegalovirus exposure and HLA in healthy donors. Only in-frame clones appear in the TCRdb table, and some are missing; sequencing was by immunoSEQ multiplex PCR. Here the sample spans approximately 230,000 clones, over 75% being singletons. Sequencing used PBMCs. Every receptor here comes from a man between 18 and 35 years old in good health and CMV-seropositive. The CDR3 runs from the conserved cysteine through the conserved F or W. A D gene is named only where the DNA matches it firmly. Clone size is given for some rows only: seen once, a few or many times, or a class if the clone is expanded.

clone size,J gene,D gene,V gene,CDR3 protein,CDR3 DNA
-,TRBJ2-7,-,TRBV19,CASSPWKDGYEQYF,TGTGCCAGTAGTCCTTGGAAAGACGGCTACGAGCAGTACTTC
-,TRBJ1-2,-,TRBV5-5,CASSLPGRSSYGYTF,TGTGCCAGCAGCTTGCCGGGACGTTCGTCCTATGGCTACACCTTC
once,TRBJ1-3,-,TRBV4-1,CATGQFSGNTIYF,TGCGCCACTGGACAGTTCTCTGGAAACACCATATATTTT
-,TRBJ1-4,TRBD1,TRBV5-1,CASSLRDSGEKLFF,TGCGCCAGCAGCTTACGGGACAGTGGTGAAAAACTGTTTTTT
-,TRBJ2-5,TRBD2,TRBV11-3,CASSLMGGETQYF,TGTGCCAGCAGCTTAATGGGAGGGGAGACCCAGTACTTC
-,TRBJ1-1,-,TRBV4-1,CASSRIYRDPTEAFF,TGCGCCAGCAGCCGAATTTACCGGGACCCCACTGAAGCTTTCTTT
-,TRBJ2-7,-,TRBV15,CATSRGGTAYEQYF,TGTGCCACCAGCAGAGGGGGGACGGCCTACGAGCAGTACTTC
-,TRBJ2-1,TRBD2,TRBV6-1,CASSGQGGRTSVYNEQFF,TGTGCCAGCAGTGGACAGGGTGGGAGGACTAGCGTTTACAATGAGCAGTTCTTC
once,TRBJ2-2,TRBD1,TRBV19,CASSIFQGARTGELFF,TGTGCCAGTAGTATTTTTCAGGGGGCGCGGACCGGGGAGCTGTTTTTT
-,TRBJ2-7,-,TRBV30,CAWSGLRGDEQYF,TGTGCCTGGAGTGGGCTCAGGGGAGACGAGCAGTACTTC
few,TRBJ1-3,-,TRBV9,CASSAEGGNTIYF,TGTGCCAGCAGTGCCGAGGGCGGAAACACCATATATTTT
-,TRBJ1-1,TRBD1,TRBV7-9,CASRLGPRDRLNTEAFF,TGTGCCAGCAGGTTGGGCCCCCGGGACAGACTGAACACTGAAGCTTTCTTT
-,TRBJ2-7,-,TRBV28,CASSESLSTSYEQYF,TGTGCCAGCAGCGAATCTTTGTCCACTTCCTACGAGCAGTACTTC
-,TRBJ1-5,-,TRBV2,CASRALGGFGNQPQHF,TGTGCCAGCAGGGCCCTCGGGGGTTTTGGCAATCAGCCCCAGCATTTT
-,TRBJ1-1,-,TRBV19,CASSIRGYTEAFF,TGTGCCAGTAGTATACGTGGTTACACTGAAGCTTTCTTT
-,TRBJ2-7,-,TRBV11-3,CASSLGEGYPYEQYF,TGTGCCAGCAGCTTAGGGGAAGGTTATCCCTACGAGCAGTACTTC
-,TRBJ1-2,TRBD1,TRBV7-8,CASSLARFPLQGIGNGYTF,TGTGCCAGCAGCTTAGCGCGGTTTCCTTTACAGGGGATCGGTAATGGCTACACCTTC
-,TRBJ2-3,-,TRBV5-6,CASSLTTGIADTQYF,TGTGCCAGCAGCTTGACCACAGGGATCGCAGATACGCAGTATTTT
-,TRBJ1-2,-,TRBV7-9,CASSLGGNGYTF,TGTGCCAGCAGCTTAGGAGGGAATGGCTACACCTTC
-,TRBJ2-1,-,TRBV5-1,CASSLIPNNEQFF,TGCGCCAGCAGCTTGATACCTAACAATGAGCAGTTCTTC
-,TRBJ2-2,TRBD1,TRBV23-1,CAQGGQGGNTGELFF,TGCGCCCAGGGAGGACAGGGCGGAAACACCGGGGAGCTGTTTTTT
-,TRBJ2-1,-,TRBV18,CASSPPLPYNEQFF,TGTGCCAGCTCACCACCTCTCCCATACAATGAGCAGTTCTTC
-,TRBJ2-5,-,TRBV20-1,CSADLETQYF,TGCAGTGCTGACTTGGAGACCCAGTACTTC
-,TRBJ2-7,-,TRBV30,CAWSLRFAYEQYF,TGTGCCTGGAGTCTTAGATTCGCCTACGAGCAGTACTTC